This T cell receptor (beta chain) was observed in a study of T cell responses to AZD1222 COVID-19 vaccine. Some clones are missing from TCRdb's copy, which holds only in-frame ones; the method was immunoSEQ multiplex PCR. The sample records approximately 160,000 clones, 88% being singletons. The germline V and J ends were trimmed by 2 bases and 5 bases, with 12 bases remaining between them. This CDR3 contains 14 residues. Per germline, CDR1 KGHSH and CDR2 LQKENI. Specimen: peripheral blood, collected on day 0 of MenACWY control vaccination. The chain is built from TRBV18 and TRBJ1-1; possible D gene TRBD1, 5 bases. The sequence came from an adult in good health. The CDR3 is CASSPSGGWTEAFF. The CDR3 region has the DNA TGTGCCAGCTCACCATCTGGGGGGTGGACTGAAGCTTTCTTT.